The sequence of this TCR beta chain was determined in a study of T cell repertoires in cytomegalovirus infection. On the study more broadly: CMV infection and matching HLA type were both indicated by public TCR beta signatures. The study's findings and limits: There were carriers of CMV plus the relevant HLA, and cumulative public TCR beta family frequency identified them.

Of note for this clonotype: Its cognate antigen is unknown.

TCRdb called the reads again in MiXCR, with one record for every CDR3 protein. The sample has about 310,000 distinct CDR3 sequences; 20% to 25% are singletons. This CDR3 is built from 11 residues. V was pared by 5 bases and J by 14 bases, with 4 bases of the junction left unmatched. Germline lookup yields CDR1 MDHEN and CDR2 SYDVKM. The receptor's source is a human donor in good health (CMV status not recorded). Some clones in this sample may be carry-over from other donors' samples. The rearrangement uses TRBV28 and TRBJ2-2, with 8 nucleotides matching TRBD1. The sample consisted of cultured PBMCs, taken from culture after CMV antigen stimulation. CDR3 nucleotides: TGTGCCAGCAGTGGTGACAGGGGACTGTTTTTT. Translating it yields CASSGDRGLFF.